This section outlines one T cell receptor beta chain sequence together with its context. As yet, its antigen is unknown. The data originate from a study of cytomegalovirus exposure and HLA in healthy donors. Findings and limits, study-wide: Indistinguishable V segments such as TRBV6-2 and TRBV6-3 were excluded.

After removal of 0 bases from V and 0 bases from J, the junction contained 4 bases not matched to a gene. This CDR3 is 16 amino acids long. Looked up from germline, CDR1 is KGHSH and CDR2 is LQKENI. The PCR used 60 Vbeta and 13 Jbeta primers. Under the authors' procedure: As a later analysis found, there were 70 million to 100 million unique TCR beta chains, of which 8.5 million to 13 million were shared. Data came from immunoSEQ multiplex PCR; TCRdb stores just in-frame clones and leaves some out. Clone size and V and J calls were adopted from that table, with D and trimming inferred from the DNA. Of approximately 100,000 clones listed, 79% are singletons.

Sequencing was performed on PBMCs. The gene calls are TRBV18 and TRBJ2-7; TRBD2 agrees at 8 bases. This receptor was taken from a middle-aged woman in good health and CMV-seronegative. The CDR3 sequence is CASSPPTSANSYEQYF. The CDR3 nucleotides read TGTGCCAGCTCACCACCGACTAGCGCCAACTCCTACGAGCAGTACTTC.